Detailed here is one T cell receptor (beta chain). How the authors handled the data: Reference gene primer amplification gave estimated nucleated cell counts. TCRdb's copy holds only in-frame clones and misses some; the assay was immunoSEQ multiplex PCR. V and J calls plus clone size are reproduced from that table; the DNA served to infer D and trimming. Among 330,000 or so clones listed, more than 75% were seen once. This specimen comes from a study of blood T cell repertoires in COVID-19. In assigning cohorts, the study relied on participant-reported clinical history. CDR3 length: 13 amino acids. Germline V gene lookup returns CDR1 ENHRY and CDR2 SYGVKD. Trimming cost V 7 bases and J 10 bases; bases outside gene matches: 12.

This clonotype was sampled from a middle-aged man in a cohort exposed to, infected with or recovered from COVID-19 (not recorded which). Sequenced input: PBMCs or T cells enriched from blood (not recorded which). The V call is TRBV10-3, the J call TRBJ1-2; TRBD1 aligns across 7 bases. Written as DNA, the CDR3 is TGTGCCATCAACCCGACAGGGACGGATTTCTACACCTTC. Its translation is CAINPTGTDFYTF.